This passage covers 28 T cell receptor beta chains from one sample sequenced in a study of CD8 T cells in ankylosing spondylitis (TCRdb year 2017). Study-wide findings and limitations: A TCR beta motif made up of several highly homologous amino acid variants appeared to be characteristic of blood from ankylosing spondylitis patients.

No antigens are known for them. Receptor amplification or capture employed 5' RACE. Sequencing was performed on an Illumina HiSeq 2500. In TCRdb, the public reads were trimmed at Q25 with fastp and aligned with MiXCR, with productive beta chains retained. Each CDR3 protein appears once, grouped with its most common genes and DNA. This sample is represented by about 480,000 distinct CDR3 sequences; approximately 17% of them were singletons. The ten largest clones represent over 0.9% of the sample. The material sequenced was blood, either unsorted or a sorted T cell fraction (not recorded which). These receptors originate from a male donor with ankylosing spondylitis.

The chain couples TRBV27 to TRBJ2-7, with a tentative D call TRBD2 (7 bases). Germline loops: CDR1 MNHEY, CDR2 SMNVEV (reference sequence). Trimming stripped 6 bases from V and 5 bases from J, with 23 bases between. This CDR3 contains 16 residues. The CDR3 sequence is CASRSGVAGRAHEQYF. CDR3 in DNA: TGTGCCAGCAGGTCAGGGGTAGCGGGTCGGGCACACGAGCAGTACTTC.

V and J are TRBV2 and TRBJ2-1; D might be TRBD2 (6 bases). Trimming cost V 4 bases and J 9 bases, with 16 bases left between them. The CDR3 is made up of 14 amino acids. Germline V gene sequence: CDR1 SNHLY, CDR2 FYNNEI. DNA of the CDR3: TGTGCCAGCAGTGGGTATAAGCGGGTCGGTGAGCAGTTCTTC. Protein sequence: CASSGYKRVGEQFF.

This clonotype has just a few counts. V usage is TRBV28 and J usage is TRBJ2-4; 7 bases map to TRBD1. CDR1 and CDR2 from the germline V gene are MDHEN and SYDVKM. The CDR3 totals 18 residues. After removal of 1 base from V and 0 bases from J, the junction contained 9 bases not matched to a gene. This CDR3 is CASSLYLGQELAKNIQYF. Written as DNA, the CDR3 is TGTGCCAGCAGTTTATACCTCGGACAGGAACTAGCCAAAAACATTCAGTACTTC.

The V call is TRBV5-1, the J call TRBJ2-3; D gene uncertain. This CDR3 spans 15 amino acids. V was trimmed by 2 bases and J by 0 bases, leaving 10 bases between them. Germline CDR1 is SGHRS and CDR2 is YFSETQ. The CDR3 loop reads CASSLYSRSTDTQYF. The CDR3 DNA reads TGCGCCAGCAGCTTATATAGTCGAAGCACAGATACGCAGTATTTT.

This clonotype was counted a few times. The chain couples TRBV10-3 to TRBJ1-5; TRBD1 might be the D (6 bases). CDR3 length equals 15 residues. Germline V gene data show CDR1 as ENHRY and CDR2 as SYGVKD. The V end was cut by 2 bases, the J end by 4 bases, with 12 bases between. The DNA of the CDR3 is TGTGCCATCAGTGAGAGCAGGGGCGAGAATCAGCCCCAGCATTTT. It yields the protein CAISESRGENQPQHF.

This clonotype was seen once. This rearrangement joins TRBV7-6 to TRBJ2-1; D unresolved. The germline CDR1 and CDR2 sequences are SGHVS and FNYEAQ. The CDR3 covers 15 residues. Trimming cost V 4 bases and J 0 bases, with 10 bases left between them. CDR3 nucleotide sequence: TGTGCCAGCAGCTCCCGTTACAGCTCCTACAATGAGCAGTTCTTC. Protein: CASSSRYSSYNEQFF.

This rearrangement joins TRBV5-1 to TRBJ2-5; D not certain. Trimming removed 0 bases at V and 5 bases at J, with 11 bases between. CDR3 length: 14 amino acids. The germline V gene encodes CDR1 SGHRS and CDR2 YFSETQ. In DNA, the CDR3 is TGCGCCAGCAGCTTGGGACAATACGGGGAGACCCAGTACTTC. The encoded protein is CASSLGQYGETQYF.

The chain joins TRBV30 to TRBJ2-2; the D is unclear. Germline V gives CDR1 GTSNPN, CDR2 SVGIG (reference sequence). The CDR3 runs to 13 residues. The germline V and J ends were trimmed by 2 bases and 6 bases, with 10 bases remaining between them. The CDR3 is CAWSILRSGELFF. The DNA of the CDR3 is TGTGCCTGGAGTATCCTCAGGTCCGGGGAGCTGTTTTTT.

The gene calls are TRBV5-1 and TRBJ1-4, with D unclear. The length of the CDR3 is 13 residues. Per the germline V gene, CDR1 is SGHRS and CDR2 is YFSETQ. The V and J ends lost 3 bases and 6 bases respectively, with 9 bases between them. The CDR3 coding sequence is TGCGCCAGCAGCTATTGGGGAGATGAAAAACTGTTTTTT. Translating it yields CASSYWGDEKLFF.

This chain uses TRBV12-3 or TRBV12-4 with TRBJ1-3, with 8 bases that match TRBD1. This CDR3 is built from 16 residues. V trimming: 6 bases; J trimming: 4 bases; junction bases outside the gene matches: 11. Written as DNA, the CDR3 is TGTGCCAGCAGCTACGGACAGGGCTTGTGGGGAAACACCATATATTTT. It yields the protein CASSYGQGLWGNTIYF.

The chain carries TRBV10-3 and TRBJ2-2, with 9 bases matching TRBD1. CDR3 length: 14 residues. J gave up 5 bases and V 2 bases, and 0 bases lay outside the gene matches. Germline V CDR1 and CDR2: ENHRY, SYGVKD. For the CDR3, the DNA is TGTGCCATCAGTGAGGGACAGGGGACCGGGGAGCTGTTTTTT. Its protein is CAISEGQGTGELFF.

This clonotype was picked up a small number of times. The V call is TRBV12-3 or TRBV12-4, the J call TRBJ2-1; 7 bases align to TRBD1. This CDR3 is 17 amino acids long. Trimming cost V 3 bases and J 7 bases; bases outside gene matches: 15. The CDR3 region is CASSFQNRGLRVNEQFF. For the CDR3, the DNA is TGTGCCAGCAGTTTCCAAAACAGGGGATTGCGGGTTAATGAGCAGTTCTTC.

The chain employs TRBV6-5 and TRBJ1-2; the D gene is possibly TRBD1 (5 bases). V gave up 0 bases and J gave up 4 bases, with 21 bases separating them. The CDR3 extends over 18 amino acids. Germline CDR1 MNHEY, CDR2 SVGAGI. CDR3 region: CASSYSPITGRLIYGYTF. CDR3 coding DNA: TGTGCCAGCAGTTACTCACCCATAACGGGACGTCTGATCTATGGCTACACCTTC.

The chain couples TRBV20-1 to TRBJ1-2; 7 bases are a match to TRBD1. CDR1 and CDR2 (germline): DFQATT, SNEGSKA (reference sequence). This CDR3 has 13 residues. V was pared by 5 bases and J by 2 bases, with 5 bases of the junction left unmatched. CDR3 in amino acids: CSALPQGNYGYTF. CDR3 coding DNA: TGCAGTGCTCTCCCACAGGGGAACTATGGCTACACCTTC.

The CDR3 DNA sequence: TGTGCCAGCAGCGGCACCGGGACAGGGGGCAGGTATGGCTACACCTTC. As protein: CASSGTGTGGRYGYTF. The chain has TRBV5-6 and TRBJ1-2; 12 nucleotides align to TRBD1. V shed 4 bases and J 5 bases; nucleotides not matched to a gene: 9. Germline CDR1 and CDR2: SGHDT and YYEEEE. The CDR3 spans 16 residues.

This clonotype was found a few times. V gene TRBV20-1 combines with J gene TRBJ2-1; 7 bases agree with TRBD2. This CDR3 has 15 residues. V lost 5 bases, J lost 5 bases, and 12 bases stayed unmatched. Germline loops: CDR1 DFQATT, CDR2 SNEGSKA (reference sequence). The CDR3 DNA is TGCAGTGCTGTCCGAGCGGGACCCGGACACAATGAGCAGTTCTTC. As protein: CSAVRAGPGHNEQFF.

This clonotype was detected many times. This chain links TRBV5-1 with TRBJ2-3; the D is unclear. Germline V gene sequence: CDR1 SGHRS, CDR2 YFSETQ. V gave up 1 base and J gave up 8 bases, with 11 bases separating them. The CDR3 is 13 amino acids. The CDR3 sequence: CASSLIYGGTQYF. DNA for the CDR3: TGCGCCAGCAGCTTGATCTATGGCGGTACGCAGTATTTT.

CDR3 DNA sequence: TGCAGTGCTAGTTTTCCCGGGGAGGATGAAAAACTGTTTTTT. Translated, it gives CSASFPGEDEKLFF. This chain connects TRBV20-1 to TRBJ1-4; D is uncertain. The CDR3 length is 14 residues. Germline CDR1 reads DFQATT; CDR2 reads SNEGSKA (reference sequence). The V gene lost 3 bases and the J gene lost 6 bases, with 14 bases spanning the gap.

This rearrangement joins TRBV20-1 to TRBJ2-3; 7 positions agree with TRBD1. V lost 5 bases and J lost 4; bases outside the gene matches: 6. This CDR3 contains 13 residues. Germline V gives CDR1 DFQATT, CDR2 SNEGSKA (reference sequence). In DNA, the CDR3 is TGCAGTGCTCCACGACAGGGTCCAGATACGCAGTATTTT. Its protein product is CSAPRQGPDTQYF.

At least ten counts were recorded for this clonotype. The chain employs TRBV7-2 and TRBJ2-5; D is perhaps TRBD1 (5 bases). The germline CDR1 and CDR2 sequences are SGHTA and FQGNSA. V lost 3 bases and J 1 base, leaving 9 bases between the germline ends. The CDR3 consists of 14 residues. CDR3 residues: CASSFRGFQETQYF. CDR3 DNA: TGTGCCAGCAGCTTTAGGGGATTCCAAGAGACCCAGTACTTC.

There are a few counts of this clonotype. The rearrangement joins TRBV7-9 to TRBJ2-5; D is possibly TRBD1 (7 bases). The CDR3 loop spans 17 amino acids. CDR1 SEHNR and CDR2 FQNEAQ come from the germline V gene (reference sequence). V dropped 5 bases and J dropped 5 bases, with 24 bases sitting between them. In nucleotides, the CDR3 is TGTGCCAGCAGCCCCAAAGCTGCGACAGGGAGGTCGGAGACCCAGTACTTC. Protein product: CASSPKAATGRSETQYF.

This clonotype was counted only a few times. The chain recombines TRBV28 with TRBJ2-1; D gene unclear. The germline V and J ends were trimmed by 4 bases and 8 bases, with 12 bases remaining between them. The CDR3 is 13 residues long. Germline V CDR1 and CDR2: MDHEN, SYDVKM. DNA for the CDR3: TGTGCCAGCAGTTCCCTTGGACGAGATGAGCAGTTCTTC. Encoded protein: CASSSLGRDEQFF.

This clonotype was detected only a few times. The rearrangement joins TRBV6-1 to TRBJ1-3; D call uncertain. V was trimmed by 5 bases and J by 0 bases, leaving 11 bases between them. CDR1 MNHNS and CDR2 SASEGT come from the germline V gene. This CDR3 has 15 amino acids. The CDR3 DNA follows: TGTGCCAGCAGTATAGGACTCTACTCTGGAAACACCATATATTTT. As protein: CASSIGLYSGNTIYF.

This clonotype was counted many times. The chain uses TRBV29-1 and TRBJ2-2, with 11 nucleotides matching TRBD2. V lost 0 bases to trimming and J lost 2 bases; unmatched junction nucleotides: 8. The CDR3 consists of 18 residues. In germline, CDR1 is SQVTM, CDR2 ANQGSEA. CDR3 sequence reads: CSVEEPPGTSGNTGELFF. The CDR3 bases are TGCAGCGTTGAAGAACCGCCGGGGACTAGCGGTAACACCGGGGAGCTGTTTTTT.

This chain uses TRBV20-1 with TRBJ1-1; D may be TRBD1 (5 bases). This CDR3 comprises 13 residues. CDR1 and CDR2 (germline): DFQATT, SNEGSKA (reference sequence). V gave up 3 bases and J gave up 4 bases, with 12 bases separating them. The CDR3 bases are TGCAGTGCTAGTGGGGCGAGGGGCACTGAAGCTTTCTTT. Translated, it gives CSASGARGTEAFF.

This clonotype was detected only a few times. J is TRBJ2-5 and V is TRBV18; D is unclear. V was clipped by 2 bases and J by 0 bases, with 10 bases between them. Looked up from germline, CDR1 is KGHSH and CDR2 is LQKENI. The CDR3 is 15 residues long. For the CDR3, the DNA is TGTGCCAGCTCACCAGTTCCCATTCACCAAGAGACCCAGTACTTC. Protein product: CASSPVPIHQETQYF.

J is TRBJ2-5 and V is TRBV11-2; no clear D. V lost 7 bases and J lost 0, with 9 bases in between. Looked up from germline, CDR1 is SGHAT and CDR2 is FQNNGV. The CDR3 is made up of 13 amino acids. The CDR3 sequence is CASTKMYQETQYF. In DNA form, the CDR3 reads TGTGCCAGCACCAAGATGTACCAAGAGACCCAGTACTTC.

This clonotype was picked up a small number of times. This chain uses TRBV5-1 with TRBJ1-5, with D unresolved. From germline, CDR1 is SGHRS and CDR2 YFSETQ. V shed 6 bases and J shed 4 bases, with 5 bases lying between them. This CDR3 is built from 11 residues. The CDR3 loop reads CASTKNQPQHF. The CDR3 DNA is TGCGCCAGCACCAAAAATCAGCCCCAGCATTTT.